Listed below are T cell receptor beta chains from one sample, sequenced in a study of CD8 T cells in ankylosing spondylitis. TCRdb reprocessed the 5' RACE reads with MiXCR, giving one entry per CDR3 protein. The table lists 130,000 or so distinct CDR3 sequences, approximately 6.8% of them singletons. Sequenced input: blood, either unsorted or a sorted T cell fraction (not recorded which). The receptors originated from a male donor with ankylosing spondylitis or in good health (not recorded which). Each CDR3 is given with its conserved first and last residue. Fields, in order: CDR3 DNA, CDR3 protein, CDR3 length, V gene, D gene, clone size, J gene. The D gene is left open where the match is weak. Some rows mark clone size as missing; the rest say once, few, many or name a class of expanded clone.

cdr3_nt: TGTGCCAGCAGCTTAGGAACTAGTCAGTTCTTC
cdr3_aa: CASSLGTSQFF
cdr3_length: 11
v_call: TRBV7-9
d_call: NA
clone_size: many
j_call: TRBJ2-1

cdr3_nt: TGTGCCAGCAGTTACACCGGGACAGAGGGCTACACCTTC
cdr3_aa: CASSYTGTEGYTF
cdr3_length: 13
v_call: TRBV12-3/TRBV12-4
d_call: TRBD1
clone_size: many
j_call: TRBJ1-2

cdr3_nt: TGTGCCAGCCGGGACAGAGATAACACCGGGGAGCTGTTTTTT
cdr3_aa: CASRDRDNTGELFF
cdr3_length: 14
v_call: TRBV7-9
d_call: TRBD1
clone_size: many
j_call: TRBJ2-2

cdr3_nt: TGCAGTGCTAGTACGGGGGGCCACTACAATGAGCAGTTCTTC
cdr3_aa: CSASTGGHYNEQFF
cdr3_length: 14
v_call: TRBV20-1
d_call: NA
clone_size: many
j_call: TRBJ2-1

cdr3_nt: TGTGCCAGCAGCTTGCGGGCCAGATCGAACACCGGGGAGCTGTTTTTT
cdr3_aa: CASSLRARSNTGELFF
cdr3_length: 16
v_call: TRBV5-6
d_call: NA
clone_size: many
j_call: TRBJ2-2

cdr3_nt: TGTGCCAGCTCACCACTGGGGGAGGGGTCGAACACTGAAGCTTTCTTT
cdr3_aa: CASSPLGEGSNTEAFF
cdr3_length: 16
v_call: TRBV18
d_call: NA
clone_size: NA
j_call: TRBJ1-1

cdr3_nt: TGTGCCAACTCGGGGGCAACTAATGAAAAACTGTTTTTT
cdr3_aa: CANSGATNEKLFF
cdr3_length: 13
v_call: TRBV27
d_call: NA
clone_size: many
j_call: TRBJ1-4

cdr3_nt: TGTGCCAGCAGCCCTCTCGACACAGATACGCAGTATTTT
cdr3_aa: CASSPLDTDTQYF
cdr3_length: 13
v_call: TRBV9
d_call: NA
clone_size: NA
j_call: TRBJ2-3

cdr3_nt: TGCGCCAGCAGCTCGAAACAGGATACGCAGTATTTT
cdr3_aa: CASSSKQDTQYF
cdr3_length: 12
v_call: TRBV5-1
d_call: NA
clone_size: many
j_call: TRBJ2-3

cdr3_nt: TGCGCCAGCAGCCCCTCCGGACTACAAGAGACCCAGTACTTC
cdr3_aa: CASSPSGLQETQYF
cdr3_length: 14
v_call: TRBV5-1
d_call: NA
clone_size: many
j_call: TRBJ2-5

cdr3_nt: TGCAGCGTTGGAGGAGCGCGGGATTCCTACGAGCAGTACTTC
cdr3_aa: CSVGGARDSYEQYF
cdr3_length: 14
v_call: TRBV29-1
d_call: NA
clone_size: few
j_call: TRBJ2-7

cdr3_nt: TGCAGTGCTAGGGCGCCCAGCCAAGAGACCCAGTACTTC
cdr3_aa: CSARAPSQETQYF
cdr3_length: 13
v_call: TRBV20-1
d_call: NA
clone_size: many
j_call: TRBJ2-5

cdr3_nt: TGCAGTGCTAGGGGTTCGGGACAAAACCAAGAGACCCAGTACTTC
cdr3_aa: CSARGSGQNQETQYF
cdr3_length: 15
v_call: TRBV20-1
d_call: NA
clone_size: many
j_call: TRBJ2-5

cdr3_nt: TGTGCCAGCAGTTACCGTACGGATCGCGAGCAGTACTTC
cdr3_aa: CASSYRTDREQYF
cdr3_length: 13
v_call: TRBV6-5
d_call: NA
clone_size: many
j_call: TRBJ2-7

cdr3_nt: TGTGCCAGCAGCTCGAGTCCTCAGGACAATGAGCAGTTCTTC
cdr3_aa: CASSSSPQDNEQFF
cdr3_length: 14
v_call: TRBV5-5
d_call: NA
clone_size: many
j_call: TRBJ2-1

cdr3_nt: TGCGCCAGCAGCTTGTGGGGAGGCACCGGGGAGCTGTTTTTT
cdr3_aa: CASSLWGGTGELFF
cdr3_length: 14
v_call: TRBV5-1
d_call: NA
clone_size: many
j_call: TRBJ2-2

cdr3_nt: TGTGCCAGCAGTTGGACCGTAGGGGGAGGGGAGCAGTTCTTC
cdr3_aa: CASSWTVGGGEQFF
cdr3_length: 14
v_call: TRBV12-3/TRBV12-4
d_call: NA
clone_size: many
j_call: TRBJ2-1

cdr3_nt: TGTGCCAGCAGCCTCACATCGGCCGTCTTCAAATACAATGAGCAGTTCTTC
cdr3_aa: CASSLTSAVFKYNEQFF
cdr3_length: 17
v_call: TRBV7-2
d_call: NA
clone_size: many
j_call: TRBJ2-1

cdr3_nt: TGCGCCAGCAGCTTTTTGGGCTCCAACACCGGGGAGCTGTTTTTT
cdr3_aa: CASSFLGSNTGELFF
cdr3_length: 15
v_call: TRBV5-1
d_call: NA
clone_size: many
j_call: TRBJ2-2

cdr3_nt: TGCGCCAGCAGCCATCGCCCTGACAGGGCCAGTGGGACAGATACGCAGTATTTT
cdr3_aa: CASSHRPDRASGTDTQYF
cdr3_length: 18
v_call: TRBV4-1
d_call: TRBD1
clone_size: many
j_call: TRBJ2-3

cdr3_nt: TGTGCCAGCAGTTGGGCCAGGGCCCCCCTCCACTTT
cdr3_aa: CASSWARAPLHF
cdr3_length: 12
v_call: TRBV12-3/TRBV12-4
d_call: NA
clone_size: few
j_call: TRBJ1-6

cdr3_nt: TGTGCCAGCTCACCACCTACAGCGCAAGAGACCCAGTACTTC
cdr3_aa: CASSPPTAQETQYF
cdr3_length: 14
v_call: TRBV18
d_call: NA
clone_size: few
j_call: TRBJ2-5

cdr3_nt: TGTGCCAGCAGCTTTCGGCTAGCGGGCACAGATACGCAGTATTTT
cdr3_aa: CASSFRLAGTDTQYF
cdr3_length: 15
v_call: TRBV5-5
d_call: TRBD2
clone_size: many
j_call: TRBJ2-3

cdr3_nt: TGTGCCAGCAGCTTAATCCTAGCGGGAGATATCTACAATGAGCAGTTCTTC
cdr3_aa: CASSLILAGDIYNEQFF
cdr3_length: 17
v_call: TRBV7-8
d_call: TRBD2
clone_size: many
j_call: TRBJ2-1

cdr3_nt: TGTGCCAGCTCACCCGGGGCAGAAAGTCATCAGCCCCAGCATTTT
cdr3_aa: CASSPGAESHQPQHF
cdr3_length: 15
v_call: TRBV18
d_call: NA
clone_size: many
j_call: TRBJ1-5

cdr3_nt: TGCGCCAGCAGCTTCGACGGGACAGGGTTGATCACTGAAGCTTTCTTT
cdr3_aa: CASSFDGTGLITEAFF
cdr3_length: 16
v_call: TRBV5-1
d_call: TRBD1
clone_size: many
j_call: TRBJ1-1

cdr3_nt: TGCGCCAGCAGCTTGCAGGGGAGTATAGGAAACATTCAGTACTTC
cdr3_aa: CASSLQGSIGNIQYF
cdr3_length: 15
v_call: TRBV5-1
d_call: NA
clone_size: many
j_call: TRBJ2-4

cdr3_nt: TGTGCCAGCGCCTCCGGGACGGTGAATGAAAAACTGTTTTTT
cdr3_aa: CASASGTVNEKLFF
cdr3_length: 14
v_call: TRBV6-2/TRBV6-3
d_call: NA
clone_size: many
j_call: TRBJ1-4

cdr3_nt: TGCAGTGCCCCCCCGGGAGCCTATGGCTACACCTTC
cdr3_aa: CSAPPGAYGYTF
cdr3_length: 12
v_call: TRBV20-1
d_call: NA
clone_size: many
j_call: TRBJ1-2

cdr3_nt: TGTGCCAGCAGCCAGGGGAACACAGATACGCAGTATTTT
cdr3_aa: CASSQGNTDTQYF
cdr3_length: 13
v_call: TRBV3-1
d_call: NA
clone_size: many
j_call: TRBJ2-3

cdr3_nt: TGTGCCAGCACCCTCGCAGACCAGGAGCAGTACTTC
cdr3_aa: CASTLADQEQYF
cdr3_length: 12
v_call: TRBV6-2/TRBV6-3
d_call: NA
clone_size: many
j_call: TRBJ2-7

cdr3_nt: TGTGCCAGCAGTCAGACAGGGGGGGACACTGAAGCTTTCTTT
cdr3_aa: CASSQTGGDTEAFF
cdr3_length: 14
v_call: TRBV9
d_call: TRBD1
clone_size: many
j_call: TRBJ1-1

cdr3_nt: TGCAGTGCTAGCGGCCCTGGGGGCAATCAGCCCCAGCATTTT
cdr3_aa: CSASGPGGNQPQHF
cdr3_length: 14
v_call: TRBV20-1
d_call: NA
clone_size: many
j_call: TRBJ1-5

cdr3_nt: TGTGCCAGCAGTCCCCAAGGTTCGCTCTCCTACAATGAGCAGTTCTTC
cdr3_aa: CASSPQGSLSYNEQFF
cdr3_length: 16
v_call: TRBV12-3/TRBV12-4
d_call: NA
clone_size: many
j_call: TRBJ2-1

cdr3_nt: TGTGCCAGCAGCCAAGACCGGGACAGGGGGTCGATGGGCTATGGCTACACCTTC
cdr3_aa: CASSQDRDRGSMGYGYTF
cdr3_length: 18
v_call: TRBV4-2
d_call: TRBD1
clone_size: many
j_call: TRBJ1-2

cdr3_nt: TGCAGTGCTAGAGATTGGGGGAGCAATCAGCCCCAGCATTTT
cdr3_aa: CSARDWGSNQPQHF
cdr3_length: 14
v_call: TRBV20-1
d_call: NA
clone_size: many
j_call: TRBJ1-5

cdr3_nt: TGCAGTGCTAGCGGGAGGGTGAGCTCCTACGAGCAGTACTTC
cdr3_aa: CSASGRVSSYEQYF
cdr3_length: 14
v_call: TRBV20-1
d_call: TRBD2
clone_size: many
j_call: TRBJ2-7

cdr3_nt: TGTGCCAGCAGCCATCCCGACACCGGGGAGCTGTTTTTT
cdr3_aa: CASSHPDTGELFF
cdr3_length: 13
v_call: TRBV3-1
d_call: NA
clone_size: many
j_call: TRBJ2-2

cdr3_nt: TGCAGTGCCCCTCTAGCGGGGGGCCGCACAGATACGCAGTATTTT
cdr3_aa: CSAPLAGGRTDTQYF
cdr3_length: 15
v_call: TRBV20-1
d_call: TRBD2
clone_size: many
j_call: TRBJ2-3

cdr3_nt: TGTGCCAGCAGCCACCGACTAGCGGGATCCTACAATGAGCAGTTCTTC
cdr3_aa: CASSHRLAGSYNEQFF
cdr3_length: 16
v_call: TRBV3-1
d_call: TRBD2
clone_size: many
j_call: TRBJ2-1

cdr3_nt: TGTGCCACCAGCAGAGATTTATTAGCGGGGGGGTACGAGCAGTACTTC
cdr3_aa: CATSRDLLAGGYEQYF
cdr3_length: 16
v_call: TRBV15
d_call: TRBD2
clone_size: many
j_call: TRBJ2-7

cdr3_nt: TGTGCCAGCAGCCAAGATATCGGGGCAGTCCGGTTCTTC
cdr3_aa: CASSQDIGAVRFF
cdr3_length: 13
v_call: TRBV14
d_call: NA
clone_size: many
j_call: TRBJ2-1

cdr3_nt: TGTGCCAGCAGCCGCACCCCCAGGTCCCCGTTCTTC
cdr3_aa: CASSRTPRSPFF
cdr3_length: 12
v_call: TRBV7-2
d_call: NA
clone_size: many
j_call: TRBJ2-1

cdr3_nt: TGCAGTGCAGGGACAGGGGGCTCCTATAATTCACCCCTCCACTTT
cdr3_aa: CSAGTGGSYNSPLHF
cdr3_length: 15
v_call: TRBV20-1
d_call: TRBD1
clone_size: many
j_call: TRBJ1-6

cdr3_nt: TGCAGTGCTAGAGAAGGGGTTACTGAAGCTTTCTTT
cdr3_aa: CSAREGVTEAFF
cdr3_length: 12
v_call: TRBV20-1
d_call: NA
clone_size: many
j_call: TRBJ1-1